These T cell receptor beta chains were read from a single sample in a study of cytomegalovirus exposure and HLA in healthy donors. The data were produced by immunoSEQ multiplex PCR, yet TCRdb's version contains in-frame clones alone and is incomplete. The sample has about 150,000 clones; 74% are singletons. Sequencing input: PBMCs. The receptors stem from a man aged 25 to 40 in good health and CMV-seronegative. Each CDR3 is given without its conserved first and last residue. Fields, in order: J gene, V gene, CDR3 length, CDR3 protein.

j_gene: TRBJ2-1; v_gene: TRBV30; len: 14; CDR3aa: AWSTGLAGSSDEQF
j_gene: TRBJ2-5; v_gene: TRBV6-5; len: 13; CDR3aa: ASSYSHRGGQTQY
j_gene: TRBJ2-7; v_gene: TRBV7-9; len: 12; CDR3aa: ASSSGDTFYEQY
j_gene: TRBJ2-1; v_gene: TRBV19; len: 11; CDR3aa: ASSTQTGTEQF
j_gene: TRBJ2-1; v_gene: TRBV4-1; len: 11; CDR3aa: ASSQDPLNEQF
j_gene: TRBJ2-3; v_gene: TRBV19; len: 13; CDR3aa: ASSRVGGAADTQY
j_gene: TRBJ1-1; v_gene: TRBV30; len: 11; CDR3aa: AWSRRQASEAF
j_gene: TRBJ1-4; v_gene: TRBV7-9; len: 15; CDR3aa: ASSLEGTATTNEKLF
j_gene: TRBJ2-5; v_gene: TRBV14; len: 12; CDR3aa: ASSPLEVLGTQY
j_gene: TRBJ2-1; v_gene: TRBV7-9; len: 13; CDR3aa: ASSQAGGGYNEQF
j_gene: .; v_gene: TRBV14; len: 12; CDR3aa: ASKPGQNSYEQY
j_gene: TRBJ1-1; v_gene: TRBV7-3; len: 11; CDR3aa: ASSLNFNTEAF
j_gene: TRBJ1-4; v_gene: TRBV19; len: 13; CDR3aa: ASSAGHSTNEKLF
j_gene: TRBJ2-7; v_gene: TRBV6-5; len: 13; CDR3aa: ASSATGTGKFEQY
j_gene: TRBJ2-1; v_gene: TRBV2; len: 12; CDR3aa: ASRGGEIRNEQF
j_gene: TRBJ2-5; v_gene: TRBV5-1; len: 12; CDR3aa: ASSRDRGRETQY
j_gene: TRBJ1-1; v_gene: TRBV6-6; len: 13; CDR3aa: ASSYSVSGNTEAF
j_gene: TRBJ1-3; v_gene: TRBV29-1; len: 10; CDR3aa: SVQVQPNTIY